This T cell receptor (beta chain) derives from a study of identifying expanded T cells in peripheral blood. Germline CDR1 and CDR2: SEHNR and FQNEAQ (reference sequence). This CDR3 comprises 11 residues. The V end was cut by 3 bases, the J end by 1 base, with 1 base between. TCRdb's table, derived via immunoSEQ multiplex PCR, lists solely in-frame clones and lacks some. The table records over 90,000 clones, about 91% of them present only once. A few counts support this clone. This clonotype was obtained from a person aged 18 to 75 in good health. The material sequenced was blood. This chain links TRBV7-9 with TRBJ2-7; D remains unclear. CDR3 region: CASSFSYEQYF. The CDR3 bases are TGTGCCAGCAGCTTTTCCTACGAGCAGTACTTC. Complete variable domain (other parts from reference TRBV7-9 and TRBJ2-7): DTGVSQNPRHKITKRGQNVTFRCDPISEHNRLYWYRQTLGQGPEFLTYFQNEAQLEKSRLLSDRFSAERPKGSFSTLEIQRTEQGDSAMYLCASSFSYEQYFGPGTRLTVT.